This T cell receptor (beta chain) was sequenced for a study of molecular identifiers for immune sequencing clone quantification. Each CDR3 protein gets one entry after TCRdb re-called the PCR reads with MiXCR. This table has 400,000 to 600,000 distinct CDR3 sequences, 20% to 25% appearing once. The CDR3 spans 15 residues. Trimming left V 1 base short and J 4 bases short, with 12 bases between. Germline CDR1 is SGHAT and CDR2 is FQNNGV. This chain uses TRBV11-2 with TRBJ2-3, with a weak D call TRBD1 (5 bases). The sample taken for sequencing was naive CD8+ T cells from blood, with Jurkat cell RNA spiked in. Subset in this sample: FACS-sorted CD8+CD4-CCR7+CD45RA+ naive T cells. This TCR came from a human donor in good health. Some libraries in this study had Jurkat cell RNA spiked in. CDR3 nucleotides: TGTGCCAGCAGCTTAGGTTTCTTGGGGCCAGATACGCAGTATTTT. It codes for CASSLGFLGPDTQYF. Full variable domain (outside the CDR3, taken from reference TRBV11-2 and TRBJ2-3): EAGVAQSPRYKIIEKRQSVAFWCNPISGHATLYWYQQILGQGPKLLIQFQNNGVVDDSQLPKDRFSAERLKGVDSTLKIQPAKLEDSAVYLCASSLGFLGPDTQYFGPGTRLTVL.